The present entry profiles one T cell receptor beta chain with its context. Seattle-derived patients entered the study during active infection and were followed longitudinally. The repertoire was sequenced with immunoSEQ multiplex PCR; TCRdb's copy has only in-frame clones and lacks some. This sample yields about 340,000 clones, of which approximately 86% are seen a single time; 7.1% belongs to the top ten. The data were taken from a study of blood T cell repertoires in COVID-19. Study-level information: Researchers got acute and convalescent COVID-19 samples from the United States, Italy and Spain. Sources were T cells, B-cell-depleted T cells, or PBMCs; the material itself was cDNA or gDNA.

The length of the CDR3 is 15 residues. CDR1 is SGHTA and CDR2 is FQGNSA in the germline V gene. V trimming: 4 bases; J trimming: 4 bases; junction bases outside the gene matches: 6. Material for sequencing was peripheral blood. This TCR derives from a woman aged 55-70 years with COVID-19, enrolled during active disease. The V gene is TRBV7-2, the J gene TRBJ1-5; TRBD1 matches at 8 bases. The CDR3, as DNA: TGTGCCAGCAGCTCCCAACGGACAGGGAATCAGCCCCAGCATTTT. It is translated as CASSSQRTGNQPQHF. Full variable domain (remainder filled in from reference TRBV7-2 and TRBJ1-5): GAGVSQSPSNKVTEKGKDVELRCDPISGHTALYWYRQSLGQGLEFLIYFQGNSAPDKSGLPSDRFSAERTGGSVSTLTIQRTQQEDSAVYLCASSSQRTGNQPQHFGDGTRLSIL.